The next 25 T cell receptor beta chains were all read from a single sample in a study of siplizumab effects on memory and regulatory T cells. Sequencing used immunoSEQ multiplex PCR; TCRdb keeps in-frame clones, though not all of them. The table records tens of thousands of clones, 90% to 98% of them present only once. The specimen sequenced was naive CD8+ T cells sorted from blood. These receptors came from a human donor in good health.

V usage is TRBV7-2 and J usage is TRBJ2-1; D not resolved. The CDR3 has 13 amino acids. Deletions cut 1 base from V and 10 bases from J, with 11 bases between. CDR1 and CDR2 (germline): SGHTA, FQGNSA. The CDR3 loop is CASSLGLGWEQFF. In DNA form, the CDR3 reads TGTGCCAGCAGCTTAGGGCTAGGATGGGAGCAGTTCTTC.

The chain joins TRBV5-6 to TRBJ1-3; TRBD1 is a possible D gene (5 bases). CDR1 is SGHDT and CDR2 is YYEEEE in the germline V gene. The V end lost 5 bases, the J end lost 8 bases, and 8 bases lay between the germline ends. The CDR3 is 11 amino acids. CDR3 DNA: TGTGCCAGCAGTGAACAGGACACCATATATTTT. Residues: CASSEQDTIYF.

V usage is TRBV4-1 and J usage is TRBJ1-5; D is unresolved. The CDR3 runs 16 residues. Trimming removed 0 bases at V and 5 bases at J, with 14 bases between. Germline V gene lookup returns CDR1 MGHRA and CDR2 YSYEKL. In DNA form, the CDR3 reads TGCGCCAGCAGCCAAGATAAGACCGGCGGGTATCAGCCCCAGCATTTT. Protein: CASSQDKTGGYQPQHF.

The V call is TRBV21-1, the J call TRBJ2-6. TRBV21-1 constitutes a pseudogene. This CDR3 is built from 17 residues. This chain's CDR3 is CASSKAKKDSGANVLTF. The CDR3 nucleotides are TGTGCCAGCAGCAAAGCGAAGAAGGACTCTGGGGCCAACGTCCTGACTTTC.

V gene TRBV7-6 combines with J gene TRBJ1-2; 7 bases map to TRBD1. CDR3 size: 15 residues. The V and J ends lost 4 bases and 4 bases, in that order; junction bases with no gene match: 9. The V gene's germline CDR1 is SGHVS and CDR2 FNYEAQ. In nucleotides, the CDR3 is TGTGCCAGCAGCTCAACAGGGGATTTCAGCTATGGCTACACCTTC. Protein: CASSSTGDFSYGYTF.

The chain uses TRBV10-3 and TRBJ1-5, with TRBD1 matching over 7 bases. Germline V CDR1 and CDR2: ENHRY, SYGVKD. The CDR3 runs to 14 residues. Trimming took 8 bases from V and 3 from J; bases not matched to a gene: 7. Here the CDR3 DNA reads TGTGCCATCTGGGCGGGACAGACCAATCAGCCCCAGCATTTT. Its translation is CAIWAGQTNQPQHF.

This chain uses TRBV6-5 with TRBJ2-1, with no clear D. The CDR3 contains 14 residues. CDR1 and CDR2 from the germline V gene are MNHEY and SVGAGI. The V and J ends lost 0 bases and 3 bases respectively, with 6 bases between them. The CDR3 here is CASSYSGSYNEQFF. The CDR3 nucleotides read TGTGCCAGCAGTTACTCGGGCAGCTACAATGAGCAGTTCTTC.

The chain joins TRBV28 to TRBJ2-3, with D perhaps TRBD2 (5 bases). V lost 7 bases, J lost 2 bases, and 13 bases lay in between. Germline lookup yields CDR1 MDHEN and CDR2 SYDVKM. The CDR3 runs 14 residues. The CDR3 bases are TGTGCCAGCAACCGGTGGGAGAACACAGATACGCAGTATTTT. Amino acids: CASNRWENTDTQYF.

V and J are TRBV15 and TRBJ2-2, with no clear D. The CDR3 totals 13 residues. V was trimmed by 6 bases and J by 7 bases, leaving 12 bases between them. Germline loops: CDR1 LNHNV, CDR2 YYDKDF (reference sequence). The CDR3, as DNA: TGTGCCACCAGTTCGGCTTTCGGCGGGGAGCTGTTTTTT. This gives the protein CATSSAFGGELFF.

The J gene is TRBJ1-4, the V gene TRBV5-1; D is perhaps TRBD1 (5 bases). The CDR3 is made up of 14 amino acids. V lost 4 bases, J lost 2 bases, and 9 bases lay in between. From germline, CDR1 is SGHRS and CDR2 YFSETQ. DNA of the CDR3: TGCGCCAGCAGCGGGGGGATTACTAATGAAAAACTGTTTTTT. Protein sequence: CASSGGITNEKLFF.

This chain uses TRBV9 with TRBJ2-3, with TRBD2 matching over 10 bases. V shed 0 bases, J shed 0 bases, and the junction held 4 bases outside the gene matches. Germline CDR1 reads SGDLS; CDR2 reads YYNGEE. The CDR3 has 17 residues. The CDR3 DNA follows: TGTGCCAGCAGCGTAGACCAGCGGGGGGGCAGCACAGATACGCAGTATTTT. Residues: CASSVDQRGGSTDTQYF.

The V and J genes are TRBV15 and TRBJ2-1; D tentatively reads TRBD1 or TRBD2 (6 bases each). The V end lost 3 bases, the J end lost 10 bases, and 10 bases lay between the germline ends. The CDR3 runs 12 residues. The V gene's germline CDR1 is LNHNV and CDR2 YYDKDF (reference sequence). The CDR3 loop reads CATSRGGREQFF. CDR3 in DNA: TGTGCCACCAGCAGGGGGGGCCGGGAGCAGTTCTTC.

The chain joins TRBV7-4 to TRBJ1-4; perhaps TRBD1 as D (5 bases). This CDR3 is built from 15 residues. The V gene's germline CDR1 is SGHVT and CDR2 SQSDAQ. V was pared by 5 bases and J by 6 bases, with 16 bases between. The CDR3 bases are TGTGCCAGCAGCGAATATCGCCCGGGGGATGAAAAACTGTTTTTT. It is translated as CASSEYRPGDEKLFF.

V gene TRBV27 combines with J gene TRBJ2-7; 7 bases are shared with TRBD1. The junction had 5 bases not matched to a gene; V was cut back by 6 bases and J by 6 bases. CDR1 is MNHEY and CDR2 is SMNVEV in the germline V gene (reference sequence). The CDR3 contains 12 residues. CDR3 DNA sequence: TGTGCCAGCAGGTCTAAGGGGGCCGAGCAGTACTTC. This translates into CASRSKGAEQYF.

The rearrangement uses TRBV4-3 and TRBJ1-2; D is perhaps TRBD1 (6 bases). Germline values: CDR1 LGHNA, CDR2 YSLEER. The CDR3 spans 15 residues. V was shortened by 0 bases and J by 8 bases, with 16 bases between the two germline ends. CDR3 loop: CASSQDRASGAGYTF. CDR3 DNA: TGCGCCAGCAGCCAAGATAGGGCCTCAGGGGCCGGCTACACCTTC.

V usage is TRBV2 and J usage is TRBJ2-1; tentative D call: TRBD2 (6 bases). The germline V gene has CDR1 SNHLY and CDR2 FYNNEI. The V and J ends lost 0 bases and 6 bases respectively, with 15 bases between them. This CDR3 spans 16 amino acids. For the CDR3, the DNA is TGTGCCAGCAGTGAAGCGGCACTAGCAATGGTCAATGAGCAGTTCTTC. Residues: CASSEAALAMVNEQFF.

The chain has TRBV4-3 and TRBJ1-2, with TRBD1 identical over 7 bases. Trimming at V came to 0 bases and at J to 7 bases, leaving 20 bases not matched to a gene. CDR1 LGHNA and CDR2 YSLEER come from the germline V gene. The CDR3 is 19 amino acids. CDR3 sequence (DNA): TGCGCCAGCAGCCAAGATCGGCAACAGGGGACTATTACCAGGGGTGGCTACACCTTC. This gives the protein CASSQDRQQGTITRGGYTF.

J is TRBJ2-2 and V is TRBV6-6; TRBD1 is a possible D gene (6 bases). Trimming removed 0 bases from V and 1 base from J, with 6 bases in between. From germline, CDR1 is MNHNY and CDR2 SVGAGI (reference sequence). The CDR3 has 15 amino acids. CDR3 bases: TGTGCCAGCAGTTACTCGACAGGGAACACCGGGGAGCTGTTTTTT. This sequence encodes CASSYSTGNTGELFF.

The gene calls are TRBV9 and TRBJ2-7; 7 positions agree with TRBD2. The CDR3 totals 13 residues. The trim removed 0 bases at V and 5 bases at J, leaving 2 bases unmatched. Germline CDR1 and CDR2: SGDLS and YYNGEE. The CDR3 is CASSVARGDEQYF. The CDR3 nucleotides read TGTGCCAGCAGCGTAGCCCGGGGGGACGAGCAGTACTTC.

The rearrangement uses TRBV5-1 and TRBJ2-5; D remains unclear. The germline V gene has CDR1 SGHRS and CDR2 YFSETQ. CDR3 size: 13 residues. V was cut by 4 bases and J by 5 bases, with 12 bases left in between. The CDR3 here is CASSDPPGETQYF. The CDR3 DNA is TGCGCCAGCAGCGATCCGCCTGGGGAGACCCAGTACTTC.

This rearrangement joins TRBV19 to TRBJ1-1; D not certain. Germline-derived CDR1 and CDR2 are LNHDA and SQIVND (reference sequence). The CDR3 totals 12 residues. V lost 3 bases to trimming and J lost 4 bases, with 6 bases between them. The CDR3 DNA is TGTGCCAGTAGTATTTGGGGCACTGAAGCTTTCTTT. Protein: CASSIWGTEAFF. Full variable domain (rest looked up from reference TRBV19 and TRBJ1-1): DGGITQSPKYLFRKEGQNVTLSCEQNLNHDAMYWYRQDPGQGLRLIYYSQIVNDFQKGDIAEGYSVSREKKESFPLTVTSAQKNPTAFYLCASSIWGTEAFFGQGTRLTVV.

This chain uses TRBV27 with TRBJ1-3; D gene ambiguous. The CDR3 runs 15 residues. Trimming removed 9 bases from V and 1 base from J, with 16 bases in between. Germline lookup yields CDR1 MNHEY and CDR2 SMNVEV (reference sequence). Here the CDR3 reads CARLPPGGSGNTIYF. CDR3 in DNA: TGTGCCAGGCTCCCCCCGGGAGGTTCTGGAAACACCATATATTTT.

V gene TRBV9 combines with J gene TRBJ2-2; D perhaps matches TRBD2 (6 bases). The CDR3 is made up of 13 amino acids. Deletions cut 5 bases from V and 3 bases from J, with 8 bases between. Per the germline V gene, CDR1 is SGDLS and CDR2 is YYNGEE. In DNA form, the CDR3 reads TGTGCCAGCAGACCGGGGGACACCGGGGAGCTGTTTTTT. It codes for CASRPGDTGELFF.

J is TRBJ2-7 and V is TRBV19, with TRBD2 matching over 10 bases. Germline V gives CDR1 LNHDA, CDR2 SQIVND (reference sequence). With V trimmed by 5 bases and J by 7 bases, 8 bases remained unmatched. This CDR3 contains 14 residues. CDR3 sequence (DNA): TGTGCCAGTAGTTCTAGCGGGGGACCTACGGAGCAGTACTTC. Amino acid sequence: CASSSSGGPTEQYF. The full variable domain, its missing parts supplied by reference TRBV19 and TRBJ2-7, is DGGITQSPKYLFRKEGQNVTLSCEQNLNHDAMYWYRQDPGQGLRLIYYSQIVNDFQKGDIAEGYSVSREKKESFPLTVTSAQKNPTAFYLCASSSSGGPTEQYFGPGTRLTVT.

The chain joins TRBV6-7 to TRBJ1-6, with 9 bases aligning to TRBD1. TRBV6-7 is an ORF, with its function uncertain. CDR3 size: 18 residues. V was clipped by 5 bases and J by 5 bases; unmatched bases: 13. CDR3 residues: CASSKHTRDRVNNSPLHF. CDR3 DNA: TGTGCCAGCAGTAAACACACCCGGGACAGGGTAAATAATTCACCCCTCCACTTT.